The 9 T cell receptor beta chains below come from one sample, sequenced in a study of cytomegalovirus exposure and HLA in healthy donors (dated by TCRdb to 2016 to 2017). Libraries came from the immunoSEQ multiplex PCR assay. For the multiplex PCR, a mixture combining 60 forward primers for TCR Vbeta segments and 13 reverse primers for TCR Jbeta segments was used. TCRdb holds this immuneACCESS table with in-frame rearrangements only. Some clones are missing; in checked studies, unresolved V genes explain under half, and the rest has no known cause. Here the sample has about 150,000 clones; about 80% occur a single time. The leading ten clones occupy 13% of the sample. Sequencing input: PBMCs. The receptor set was obtained from a man aged 35-49 years in good health and CMV-seropositive.

The chain combines TRBV5-4 with TRBJ2-1; D perhaps matches TRBD2 (6 bases). Per the germline V gene, CDR1 is SGHNT and CDR2 is YYREEE (reference sequence). The germline V and J ends were trimmed by 5 bases and 5 bases, with 14 bases remaining between them. The CDR3 sequence is 14 residues long. The CDR3, as DNA: TGTGCCAGCAGAGGCGGTACGGGAGACAATGAGCAGTTCTTC. Its translation: CASRGGTGDNEQFF. The full variable domain, completed using reference TRBV5-4 and TRBJ2-1, is ETGVTQSPTHLIKTRGQQVTLRCSSQSGHNTVSWYQQALGQGPQFIFQYYREEENGRGNFPPRFSGLQFPNYSSELNVNALELDDSALYLCASRGGTGDNEQFFGPGTRLTVL.

V gene TRBV7-3 combines with J gene TRBJ2-1; a weak D match, TRBD2 (5 bases). Germline V gives CDR1 SGHTA, CDR2 FQGTGA. The CDR3 has 13 amino acids. V was trimmed by 8 bases and J by 5 bases, leaving 13 bases between them. Here the CDR3 DNA reads TGTGCCAGCTCCGAGCTAGCTGACAATGAGCAGTTCTTC. Its translation: CASSELADNEQFF.

J is TRBJ2-5 and V is TRBV5-4; 7 bases match TRBD2. Germline loops: CDR1 SGHNT, CDR2 YYREEE (reference sequence). The V gene end was trimmed by 4 bases and the J gene end by 3 bases; junction bases not matched to a gene: 9. The CDR3 totals 15 residues. The CDR3 here is CASSTLAEVEETQYF. Here the CDR3 DNA reads TGTGCCAGCAGCACGCTAGCGGAGGTTGAAGAGACCCAGTACTTC.

This clone was seen once. The V call is TRBV2, the J call TRBJ1-2; 9 bases are shared with TRBD1. Germline trimming cut 7 bases from V and 3 bases from J; bases unmatched to any gene: 12. The CDR3 has 16 residues. Germline V lookup: CDR1 SNHLY, CDR2 FYNNEI. The CDR3 sequence is CASNSRGGQGYYGYTF. The CDR3 DNA reads TGTGCCAGCAATTCAAGGGGGGGACAGGGATACTATGGCTACACCTTC.

The chain recombines TRBV14 with TRBJ2-1, with 8 bases identical to TRBD1. Germline V gene data show CDR1 as SGHDN and CDR2 as FVKESK. After removal of 4 bases from V and 7 bases from J, the junction contained 0 bases not matched to a gene. This CDR3 has 12 residues. The CDR3 region has the DNA TGTGCCAGCAGCCGGACAGGGAATGAGCAGTTCTTC. This encodes CASSRTGNEQFF.

This chain uses TRBV4-1 with TRBJ2-3; tentative D call: TRBD1 (6 bases). This CDR3 region has 17 residues. Trimming shortened V by 2 bases and J by 0 bases, and 15 bases separated the two germline ends. The germline V gene encodes CDR1 MGHRA and CDR2 YSYEKL. The DNA for the CDR3 is TGCGCCAGCAGCCAAATTGGGCTGGGGGCTAGCACAGATACGCAGTATTTT. It specifies CASSQIGLGASTDTQYF.

The gene calls are TRBV7-9 and TRBJ1-1; D is ambiguous. Trimming took 4 bases from V and 4 from J, leaving 10 bases between them. The CDR3 loop spans 13 amino acids. In germline, CDR1 is SEHNR, CDR2 FQNEAQ (reference sequence). The CDR3 DNA reads as TGTGCCAGCAGCTCCTCAGGAGGCACTGAAGCTTTCTTT. It is translated as CASSSSGGTEAFF.

The chain couples TRBV15 to TRBJ2-7, with 7 bases lining up with TRBD2. Looked up from germline, CDR1 is LNHNV and CDR2 is YYDKDF (reference sequence). After removal of 0 bases from V and 4 bases from J, the junction contained 9 bases not matched to a gene. The CDR3 contains 16 residues. The DNA for the CDR3 is TGTGCCACCAGCAGAGAGTGGTCCCGGGAGGCGTACGAGCAGTACTTC. Protein sequence: CATSREWSREAYEQYF.

The chain recombines TRBV7-9 with TRBJ2-5, with D tentatively TRBD2 (6 bases). Germline CDR1 is SEHNR and CDR2 is FQNEAQ (reference sequence). V was cut by 0 bases and J by 4 bases, with 18 bases left in between. The CDR3 is 17 amino acids. The CDR3 bases are TGTGCCAGCAGCTTAGCGCCTCGGGGGTTAACCGGAGAGACCCAGTACTTC. This translates into CASSLAPRGLTGETQYF.